The sequence of this T cell receptor beta chain was determined in a study of control samples from healthy donors and cancer patients. This clone was detected only once. The V end lost 2 bases, the J end lost 8 bases, and 10 bases lay between the germline ends. The CDR3 loop spans 12 amino acids. Germline V gene lookup returns CDR1 GTSNPN and CDR2 SVGIG (reference sequence). Profiling relied on immunoSEQ multiplex PCR, and the TCRdb table lists in-frame clones only, not all of them. The profile shows roughly 100,000 clones, 80% to 90% of them singletons. This sequence joins TRBV30 and TRBJ1-3; a weak D match, TRBD1 (5 bases). This receptor was identified in a woman in her fifties or sixties in good health. The sequenced material came from blood. CDR3 nucleotides: TGTGCCTGGAGTCCAGGGACTTACACCATATATTTT. Translation: CAWSPGTYTIYF.